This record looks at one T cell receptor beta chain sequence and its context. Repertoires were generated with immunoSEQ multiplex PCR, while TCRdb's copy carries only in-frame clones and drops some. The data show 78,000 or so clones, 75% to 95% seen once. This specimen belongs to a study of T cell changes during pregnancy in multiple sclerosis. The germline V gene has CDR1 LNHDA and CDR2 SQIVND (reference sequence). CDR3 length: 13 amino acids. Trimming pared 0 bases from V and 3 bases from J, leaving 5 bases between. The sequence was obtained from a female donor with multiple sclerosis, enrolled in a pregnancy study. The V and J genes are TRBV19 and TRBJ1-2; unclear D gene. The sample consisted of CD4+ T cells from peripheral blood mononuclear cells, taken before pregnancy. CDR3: CASSIESYYGYTF. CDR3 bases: TGTGCCAGTAGTATAGAGTCATACTATGGCTACACCTTC.